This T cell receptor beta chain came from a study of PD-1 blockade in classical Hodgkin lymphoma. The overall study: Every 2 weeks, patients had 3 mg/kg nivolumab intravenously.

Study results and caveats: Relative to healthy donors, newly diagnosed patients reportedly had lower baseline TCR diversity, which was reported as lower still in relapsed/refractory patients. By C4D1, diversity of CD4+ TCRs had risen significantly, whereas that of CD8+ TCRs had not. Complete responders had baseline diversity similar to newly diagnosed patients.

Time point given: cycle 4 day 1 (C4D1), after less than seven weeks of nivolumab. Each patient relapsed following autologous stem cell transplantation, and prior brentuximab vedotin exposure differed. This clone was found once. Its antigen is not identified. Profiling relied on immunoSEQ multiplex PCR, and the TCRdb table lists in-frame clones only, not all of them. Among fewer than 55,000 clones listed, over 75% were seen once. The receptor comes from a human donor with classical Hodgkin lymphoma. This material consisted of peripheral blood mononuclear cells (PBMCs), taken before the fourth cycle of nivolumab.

In DNA form, the CDR3 reads TGTGCCAGCAGCTTAGAGCACAGCGCTGAGGAGACCCAGTACTTC. It specifies CASSLEHSAEETQYF. This sequence joins TRBV11-2 and TRBJ2-5; D gene unclear. Looked up from germline, CDR1 is SGHAT and CDR2 is FQNNGV. Trimming left V 0 bases short and J 5 bases short, with 13 bases between. This CDR3 has 15 amino acids.